Listed here are 18 T cell receptor beta chains from one sample, sequenced in a study of OX40 agonist ivuxolimab in advanced cancers. Profiling relied on immunoSEQ multiplex PCR, and the TCRdb table lists in-frame clones only, not all of them. The sample includes about 52,000 clones, roughly nine tenths of them seen just once. The source was CD4+ or CD8+ T cells sorted from blood, collected in a trial of the OX40 agonist ivuxolimab. All receptors come from an adult with an advanced solid tumor such as melanoma, head and neck, liver or kidney cancer.

The chain links TRBV29-1 to TRBJ1-1; TRBD1 matches at 7 bases. V trimming: 1 base; J trimming: 4 bases; junction bases outside the gene matches: 6. This CDR3 spans 14 amino acids. Germline V CDR1 and CDR2: SQVTM, ANQGSEA. The DNA of the CDR3 is TGCAGCGTTGAAGCTCTTAGGACAGGCACTGAAGCTTTCTTT. This gives the protein CSVEALRTGTEAFF. Supplemented by reference TRBV29-1 and TRBJ1-1, the full variable domain reads SAVISQKPSRDICQRGTSLTIQCQVDSQVTMMFWYRQQPGQSLTLIATANQGSEATYESGFVIDKFPISRPNLTFSTLTVSNMSPEDSSIYLCSVEALRTGTEAFFGQGTRLTVV.

Notes on this clone: The sample has other DNA sequences that encode this CDR3 too. J is TRBJ1-1 and V is TRBV4-1; weak D call: TRBD1 (6 bases). V was shortened by 3 bases and J by 5 bases, with 13 bases between the two germline ends. This CDR3 has 14 residues. Germline lookup yields CDR1 MGHRA and CDR2 YSYEKL. CDR3 in DNA: TGCGCCAGCAGCCAGTTGACGGGGGCAACTGAAGCTTTCTTT. Translated, it gives CASSQLTGATEAFF.

V gene TRBV13 combines with J gene TRBJ2-5, with TRBD1 matching 8 bases. The CDR3 loop spans 15 amino acids. CDR1 is PRHDT, CDR2 FYEKMQ, per germline (reference sequence). V lost 5 bases and J lost 5; bases outside the gene matches: 10. The CDR3 loop reads CASSVGTGGRETQYF. CDR3 nucleotide sequence: TGTGCCAGCAGCGTCGGTACAGGGGGTCGGGAGACCCAGTACTTC.

This chain uses TRBV5-4 with TRBJ1-5, with D unresolved. The V end lost 1 base, the J end lost 5 bases, and 4 bases lay between the germline ends. Germline assignment: CDR1 SGHNT and CDR2 YYREEE (reference sequence). The CDR3 spans 12 residues. In nucleotides, the CDR3 is TGTGCCAGCAGCTTGAGAGATCAGCCCCAGCATTTT. This gives the protein CASSLRDQPQHF.

The rearrangement links TRBV5-1 to TRBJ1-2, with D possibly TRBD1 on 5 matching bases. V lost 4 bases to trimming and J lost 1 base, with 14 bases between them. The germline V gene encodes CDR1 SGHRS and CDR2 YFSETQ. There are 15 residues in the CDR3. CDR3 nucleotides: TGCGCCAGCAGCATTGCACCGGGGCTTAACTATGGCTACACCTTC. This translates into CASSIAPGLNYGYTF.

This clone was seen once. Other nucleotide sequences in the sample specify the same CDR3. The chain has TRBV7-9 and TRBJ1-1; tentatively, D is TRBD1 (6 bases). The CDR3 is made up of 15 amino acids. Trimming cost V 2 bases and J 8 bases, with 18 bases left between them. Germline lookup yields CDR1 SEHNR and CDR2 FQNEAQ (reference sequence). The CDR3, as DNA: TGTGCCAGCAGCTTAAGTGCGGGCCGGACAGCAGAAGCTTTCTTT. Translation gives CASSLSAGRTAEAFF.

The V gene is TRBV5-1, the J gene TRBJ2-2, with a weak D call TRBD1 (5 bases). The length of the CDR3 is 16 residues. V gave up 4 bases and J gave up 0 bases, with 13 bases separating them. CDR1 and CDR2 (germline): SGHRS, YFSETQ. For the CDR3, the DNA is TGCGCCAGCAGCGATACACAGGTGGCGAACACCGGGGAGCTGTTTTTT. It encodes CASSDTQVANTGELFF. The whole variable domain, remainder taken from reference TRBV5-1 and TRBJ2-2, is KAGVTQTPRYLIKTRGQQVTLSCSPISGHRSVSWYQQTPGQGLQFLFEYFSETQRNKGNFPGRFSGRQFSNSRSEMNVSTLELGDSALYLCASSDTQVANTGELFFGEGSRLTVL.

The genes are TRBV11-2 and TRBJ2-7; 10 bases are shared with TRBD1. Germline trimming cut 1 base from V and 4 bases from J; bases unmatched to any gene: 4. The CDR3 spans 15 residues. CDR1 and CDR2 from the germline V gene are SGHAT and FQNNGV. CDR3 protein: CASSLGTGGLYEQYF. The CDR3 region has the DNA TGTGCCAGCAGCTTAGGGACAGGGGGACTTTACGAGCAGTACTTC.

J is TRBJ2-7 and V is TRBV7-2; the match to TRBD1 covers 10 bases. Germline V gives CDR1 SGHTA, CDR2 FQGNSA. CDR3 length: 15 residues. The trim removed 5 bases at V and 2 bases at J, leaving 6 bases unmatched. The CDR3 loop is CASSTSGTGAYEQYF. In DNA form, the CDR3 reads TGTGCCAGCAGCACTTCCGGGACAGGGGCCTACGAGCAGTACTTC.

The CDR3 loop reads CASRRGTPSTDTQYF. In nucleotides, the CDR3 is TGCGCCAGCAGGCGGGGGACCCCTAGCACAGATACGCAGTATTTT. The chain employs TRBV5-1 and TRBJ2-3; TRBD2 aligns across 7 bases. Germline V CDR1 and CDR2: SGHRS, YFSETQ. V lost 5 bases to trimming and J lost 0 bases; unmatched junction nucleotides: 6. The CDR3 sequence is 15 residues long.

This clone was detected only a few times. V and J are TRBV27 and TRBJ1-5; TRBD1 matches at 7 bases. CDR3 length: 17 residues. CDR1 and CDR2 from the germline V gene are MNHEY and SMNVEV (reference sequence). The V and J ends lost 6 bases and 1 base, in that order; junction bases with no gene match: 12. Written as DNA, the CDR3 is TGTGCCAGCAGGGGAGAACCGAGGGGGCGAAGCAATCAGCCCCAGCATTTT. This sequence encodes CASRGEPRGRSNQPQHF.

This sequence joins TRBV18 and TRBJ2-3; D is ambiguous. The CDR3 totals 12 residues. Germline CDR1 is KGHSH and CDR2 is LQKENI. V lost 6 bases and J lost 6, with 10 bases in between. The CDR3 nucleotides are TGTGCCAGCTCGCAATATAAGGATACGCAGTATTTT. It encodes CASSQYKDTQYF.

The gene calls are TRBV30 and TRBJ1-1; the D is unclear. CDR3 size: 13 residues. The V gene's germline CDR1 is GTSNPN and CDR2 SVGIG (reference sequence). The ends were cut back, 4 bases at V and 4 bases at J, with 13 bases in the middle. The CDR3 nucleotides are TGTGCCTGGACCCTGGACTCAGGCACTGAAGCTTTCTTT. Protein product: CAWTLDSGTEAFF.

The chain links TRBV6-1 to TRBJ1-3, with D tentatively TRBD1 (6 bases). The V gene lost 8 bases and the J gene lost 2 bases, with 13 bases spanning the gap. The CDR3 spans 14 residues. CDR1 and CDR2 from the germline V gene are MNHNS and SASEGT. CDR3: CASQGSWAGNTIYF. The CDR3 coding sequence is TGTGCCAGCCAGGGGAGTTGGGCTGGAAACACCATATATTTT.

The V call is TRBV6-5, the J call TRBJ1-1; tentatively, D is TRBD1 (5 bases). The germline V and J ends were trimmed by 2 bases and 2 bases, with 9 bases remaining between them. CDR1 is MNHEY and CDR2 is SVGAGI in the germline V gene. This CDR3 has 14 residues. The CDR3, as DNA: TGTGCCAGCAGTTACGCGGGGGGAAACACTGAAGCTTTCTTT. Residues: CASSYAGGNTEAFF.

This clone was counted once. The chain couples TRBV6-5 to TRBJ2-3; TRBD2 aligns across 7 bases. The CDR3 extends over 16 amino acids. V shed 0 bases and J 2 bases; nucleotides not matched to a gene: 5. Per the germline V gene, CDR1 is MNHEY and CDR2 is SVGAGI. CDR3 protein: CASSYSRRGITDTQYF. DNA for the CDR3: TGTGCCAGCAGTTACTCAAGGCGGGGGATCACAGATACGCAGTATTTT.

The rearrangement joins TRBV19 to TRBJ2-7, with 9 bases that match TRBD1. The length of the CDR3 is 15 residues. Germline CDR1 is LNHDA and CDR2 is SQIVND (reference sequence). After removal of 5 bases from V and 6 bases from J, the junction contained 11 bases not matched to a gene. CDR3 coding DNA: TGTGCCAGTAGTCCAAAGACGGGACAGGGCATCGAGCAGTACTTC. Its protein product is CASSPKTGQGIEQYF.

This sequence joins TRBV7-9 and TRBJ1-1; a possible D gene is TRBD1 (5 bases). The V end lost 3 bases, the J end lost 0 bases, and 11 bases lay between the germline ends. This CDR3 region has 15 residues. Germline CDR1 is SEHNR and CDR2 is FQNEAQ (reference sequence). Here the CDR3 DNA reads TGTGCCAGCAGCTTCGATGAGGGGTTGAACACTGAAGCTTTCTTT. This encodes CASSFDEGLNTEAFF. The full variable domain, in which reference TRBV7-9 and TRBJ1-1 provide the parts outside the CDR3, is DTGVSQNPRHKITKRGQNVTFRCDPISEHNRLYWYRQTLGQGPEFLTYFQNEAQLEKSRLLSDRFSAERPKGSFSTLEIQRTEQGDSAMYLCASSFDEGLNTEAFFGQGTRLTVV.